The clone carrying this T cell receptor (beta chain) has a handful of counts. The antigen is undetermined. This may be a read error: a much more frequent sequence differs by one nucleotide. Since the CDR3 does not end with the conserved phenylalanine or tryptophan, this likely comes from a read error. RNA transcripts yielded amplified TCR beta CDR3 regions. A first-round RT-PCR of the TCR CDR3 used the HTBI primer set. TCRdb fed the multiplex PCR reads into MiXCR, producing one record per CDR3 protein. The sample includes some 300,000 distinct CDR3 sequences, around 19% of them seen just once. This sample is drawn from a study of T cells in Graves' hyperthyroidism and ophthalmopathy. Study results and limitations: Ophthalmopathy, as predicted by the model, came a median roughly 6.5 months after the prediction.

Uncontrolled infection, other autoimmune disease, pregnancy or lactation barred patients from enrollment. With 2 bases clipped from V and 0 bases from J, the junction kept 2 bases outside the gene matches. The germline V gene has CDR1 SGHTA and CDR2 FQGNSA. This CDR3 has 16 amino acids. Input material: blood. The TCR comes from a man aged 45 to 65 with Graves' ophthalmopathy. The chain couples TRBV7-2 to TRBJ2-1; 9 bases are a match to TRBD2. The CDR3 sequence: CASSLTSGHSYNEQFS. CDR3 DNA: TGTGCCAGCAGCTTAACTAGCGGGCACTCCTACAATGAGCAGTTCTCC.